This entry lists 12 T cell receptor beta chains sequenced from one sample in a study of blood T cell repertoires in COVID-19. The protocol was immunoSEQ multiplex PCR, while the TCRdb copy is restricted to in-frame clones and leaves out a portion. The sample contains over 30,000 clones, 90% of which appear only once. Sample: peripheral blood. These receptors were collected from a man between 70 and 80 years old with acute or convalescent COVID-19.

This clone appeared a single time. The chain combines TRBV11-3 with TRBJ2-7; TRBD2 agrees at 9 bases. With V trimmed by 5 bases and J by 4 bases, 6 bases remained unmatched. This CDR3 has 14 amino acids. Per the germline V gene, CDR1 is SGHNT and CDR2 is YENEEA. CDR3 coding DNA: TGTGCCAGCAGCCCGAGCGGGAGGAATTACGAGCAGTACTTC. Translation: CASSPSGRNYEQYF.

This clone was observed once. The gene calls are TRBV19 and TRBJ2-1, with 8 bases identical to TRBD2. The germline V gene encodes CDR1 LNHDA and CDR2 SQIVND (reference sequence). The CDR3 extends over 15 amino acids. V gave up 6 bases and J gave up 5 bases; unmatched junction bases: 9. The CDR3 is CASRAAGESDNEQFF. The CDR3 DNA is TGTGCCAGTAGGGCAGCGGGAGAATCAGACAATGAGCAGTTCTTC.

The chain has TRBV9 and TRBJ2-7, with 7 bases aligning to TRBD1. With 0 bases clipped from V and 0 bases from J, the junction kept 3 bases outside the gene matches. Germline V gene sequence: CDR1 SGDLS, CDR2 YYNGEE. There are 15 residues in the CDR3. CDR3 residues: CASSVGGQSSYEQYF. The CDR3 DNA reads TGTGCCAGCAGCGTAGGGGGACAGAGCTCCTACGAGCAGTACTTC.

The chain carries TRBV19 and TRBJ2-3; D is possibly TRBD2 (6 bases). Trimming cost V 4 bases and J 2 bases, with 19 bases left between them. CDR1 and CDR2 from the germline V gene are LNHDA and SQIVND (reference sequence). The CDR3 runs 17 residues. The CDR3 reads CASSKGATSLPTDTQYF. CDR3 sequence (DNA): TGTGCCAGTAGTAAAGGGGCAACTAGCCTTCCCACAGATACGCAGTATTTT. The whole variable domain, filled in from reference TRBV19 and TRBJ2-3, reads DGGITQSPKYLFRKEGQNVTLSCEQNLNHDAMYWYRQDPGQGLRLIYYSQIVNDFQKGDIAEGYSVSREKKESFPLTVTSAQKNPTAFYLCASSKGATSLPTDTQYFGPGTRLTVL.

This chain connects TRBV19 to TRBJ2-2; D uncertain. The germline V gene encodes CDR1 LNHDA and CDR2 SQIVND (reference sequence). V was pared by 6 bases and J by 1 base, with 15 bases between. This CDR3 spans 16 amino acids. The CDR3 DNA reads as TGTGCCAGTAGCCCGTTAACGGGTTGGAACACCGGGGAGCTGTTTTTT. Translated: CASSPLTGWNTGELFF.

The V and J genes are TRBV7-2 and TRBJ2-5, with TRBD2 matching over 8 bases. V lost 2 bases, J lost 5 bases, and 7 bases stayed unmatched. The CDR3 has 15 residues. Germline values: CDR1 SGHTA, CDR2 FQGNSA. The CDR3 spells CASSLMSGSGETQYF. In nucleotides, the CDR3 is TGTGCCAGCAGCTTAATGAGCGGGAGCGGGGAGACCCAGTACTTC.

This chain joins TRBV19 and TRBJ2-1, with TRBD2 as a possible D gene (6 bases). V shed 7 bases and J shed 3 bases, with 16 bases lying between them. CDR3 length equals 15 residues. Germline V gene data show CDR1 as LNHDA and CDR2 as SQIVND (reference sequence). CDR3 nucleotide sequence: TGTGCCAGTACCATGCGGACTACCGACTACAATGAGCAGTTCTTC. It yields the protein CASTMRTTDYNEQFF.

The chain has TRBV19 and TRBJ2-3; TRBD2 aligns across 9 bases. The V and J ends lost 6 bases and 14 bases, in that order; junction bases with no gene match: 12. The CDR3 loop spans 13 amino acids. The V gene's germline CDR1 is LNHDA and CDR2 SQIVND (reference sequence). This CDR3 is CASRVSREGQWYF. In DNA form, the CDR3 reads TGTGCCAGTAGGGTATCGCGGGAGGGCCAATGGTATTTT.

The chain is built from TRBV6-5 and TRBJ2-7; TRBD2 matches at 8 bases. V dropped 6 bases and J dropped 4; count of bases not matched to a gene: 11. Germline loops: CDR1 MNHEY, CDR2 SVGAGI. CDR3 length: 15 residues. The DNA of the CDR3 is TGTGCCAGCAGCCGTGCCCCGGGACTAGATTACGAGCAGTACTTC. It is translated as CASSRAPGLDYEQYF.

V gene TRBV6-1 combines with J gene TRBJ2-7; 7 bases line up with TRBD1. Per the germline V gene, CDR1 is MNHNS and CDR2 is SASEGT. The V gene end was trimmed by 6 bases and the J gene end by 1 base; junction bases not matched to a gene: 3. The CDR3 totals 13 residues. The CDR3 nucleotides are TGTGCCAGCAGACGGGGACAGTCCTACGAGCAGTACTTC. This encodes CASRRGQSYEQYF.

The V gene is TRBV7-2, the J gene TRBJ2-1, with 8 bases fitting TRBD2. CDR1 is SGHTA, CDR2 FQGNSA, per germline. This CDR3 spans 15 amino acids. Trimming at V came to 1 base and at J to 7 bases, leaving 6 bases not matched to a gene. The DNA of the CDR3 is TGTGCCAGCAGCTTAGGGGTAGCGGGGAGGAATGAGCAGTTCTTC. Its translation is CASSLGVAGRNEQFF.

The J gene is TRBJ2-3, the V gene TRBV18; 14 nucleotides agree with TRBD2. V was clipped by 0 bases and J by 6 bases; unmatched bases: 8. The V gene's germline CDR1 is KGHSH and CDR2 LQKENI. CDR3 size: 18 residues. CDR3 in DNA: TGTGCCAGCTCACCACCGGGACTAGCGGGAGAGAGAATGGATACGCAGTATTTT. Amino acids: CASSPPGLAGERMDTQYF.